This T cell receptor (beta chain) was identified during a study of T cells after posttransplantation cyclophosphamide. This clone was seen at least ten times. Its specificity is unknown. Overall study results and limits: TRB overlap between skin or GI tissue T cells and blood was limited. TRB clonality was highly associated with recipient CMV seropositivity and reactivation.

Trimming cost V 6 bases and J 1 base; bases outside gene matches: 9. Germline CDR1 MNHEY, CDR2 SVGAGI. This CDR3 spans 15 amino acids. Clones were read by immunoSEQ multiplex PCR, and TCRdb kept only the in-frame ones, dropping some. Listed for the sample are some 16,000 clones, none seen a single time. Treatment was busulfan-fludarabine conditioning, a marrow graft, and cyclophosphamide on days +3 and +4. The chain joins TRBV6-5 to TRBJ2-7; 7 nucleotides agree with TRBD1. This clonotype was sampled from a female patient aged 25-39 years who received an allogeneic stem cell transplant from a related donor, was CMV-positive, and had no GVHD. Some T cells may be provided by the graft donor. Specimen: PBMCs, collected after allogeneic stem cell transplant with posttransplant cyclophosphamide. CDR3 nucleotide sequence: TGTGCCAGCAGCCCGCAGACAGGGTTGTCCTACGAGCAGTACTTC. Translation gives CASSPQTGLSYEQYF.